These 26 T cell receptor beta chains were all obtained from the same sample, sequenced in a study of blood T cell repertoires in COVID-19. Produced via immunoSEQ multiplex PCR; TCRdb's table is partial and in-frame only. The table lists more than 150,000 clones, roughly 87% of them singletons. Material for sequencing was PBMCs or T cells enriched from blood (not recorded which). The receptors derive from a woman between 50 and 59 years old who had recovered from COVID-19.

This chain joins TRBV27 and TRBJ1-1, with TRBD1 matching 8 bases. Germline CDR1 reads MNHEY; CDR2 reads SMNVEV (reference sequence). The CDR3 is 17 amino acids. Unmatched junction bases numbered 17, after V lost 4 bases and J lost 7 bases. In nucleotides, the CDR3 is TGTGCCAGCAGTTCCGCCTGGCAGGGGGCGCCGGGGAGTGAAGCTTTCTTT. The encoded protein is CASSSAWQGAPGSEAFF.

This clone was seen ten or more times. The rearrangement joins TRBV6-4 to TRBJ2-2, with D perhaps matching TRBD2 (5 bases). CDR1 is MRHNA and CDR2 is SNTAGT in the germline V gene. V gave up 3 bases and J gave up 3 bases, with 8 bases separating them. This CDR3 has 14 amino acids. CDR3 amino acids: CASSEVGDTGELFF. The DNA of the CDR3 is TGTGCCAGCAGTGAAGTCGGGGACACCGGGGAGCTGTTTTTT.

The chain is built from TRBV2 and TRBJ2-3, with 8 positions matching TRBD2. With 2 bases clipped from V and 5 bases from J, the junction kept 3 bases outside the gene matches. Germline V gene sequence: CDR1 SNHLY, CDR2 FYNNEI. The CDR3 has 14 amino acids. The chain's CDR3 is CASSERLAGDTQYF. CDR3 sequence (DNA): TGTGCCAGCAGTGAAAGGCTAGCGGGAGATACGCAGTATTTT.

The chain combines TRBV11-2 with TRBJ2-2; 7 nucleotides align to TRBD1. The CDR3 covers 14 residues. J was trimmed by 6 bases and V by 5 bases; bases with no gene match: 6. From germline, CDR1 is SGHAT and CDR2 FQNNGV. Here the CDR3 reads CASSIDRVAGELFF. CDR3 DNA: TGTGCCAGCAGCATCGACAGGGTTGCCGGGGAGCTGTTTTTT.

V is TRBV5-6 and J is TRBJ2-5; tentatively, D is TRBD2 (6 bases). Germline lookup yields CDR1 SGHDT and CDR2 YYEEEE. V was clipped by 6 bases and J by 1 base, with 16 bases between them. CDR3 length: 15 amino acids. The CDR3 here is CASKTEGGSQETQYF. CDR3 DNA sequence: TGTGCCAGCAAAACCGAGGGAGGAAGCCAAGAGACCCAGTACTTC.

V and J are TRBV7-2 and TRBJ2-5; D might be TRBD1 (5 bases). The germline V and J ends were trimmed by 5 bases and 1 base, with 11 bases remaining between them. There are 14 residues in the CDR3. The germline CDR1 and CDR2 sequences are SGHTA and FQGNSA. CDR3 in DNA: TGTGCCAGCAGCCCACCTGGGGCCCAAGAGACCCAGTACTTC. Its translation is CASSPPGAQETQYF.

The chain joins TRBV7-2 to TRBJ2-7; the match to TRBD2 covers 12 bases. CDR3 length: 15 amino acids. The germline V gene encodes CDR1 SGHTA and CDR2 FQGNSA. V shed 5 bases, J shed 5 bases, and the junction held 7 bases outside the gene matches. The CDR3 nucleotides are TGTGCCAGCAGCCCTACGAGACTAGCGGGAGACGAGCAGTACTTC. Protein product: CASSPTRLAGDEQYF. The variable domain in full, with the rest retrieved from reference TRBV7-2 and TRBJ2-7, is GAGVSQSPSNKVTEKGKDVELRCDPISGHTALYWYRQSLGQGLEFLIYFQGNSAPDKSGLPSDRFSAERTGGSVSTLTIQRTQQEDSAVYLCASSPTRLAGDEQYFGPGTRLTVT.

The rearrangement joins TRBV19 to TRBJ1-5, with 10 bases fitting TRBD1. CDR1 LNHDA and CDR2 SQIVND come from the germline V gene (reference sequence). The CDR3 has 15 amino acids. V lost 6 bases and J lost 0; bases outside the gene matches: 2. CDR3 coding DNA: TGTGCCAGTAGACGGACAGGGGGTAGCAATCAGCCCCAGCATTTT. Its translation is CASRRTGGSNQPQHF.

The chain joins TRBV28 to TRBJ2-7; tentative D call: TRBD2 (6 bases). CDR1 is MDHEN and CDR2 is SYDVKM in the germline V gene. This CDR3 comprises 15 residues. V was trimmed by 6 bases and J by 0 bases, leaving 15 bases between them. The chain's CDR3 is CASRSGSGASYEQYF. The CDR3 nucleotides are TGTGCCAGCAGATCGGGTAGCGGAGCCTCCTACGAGCAGTACTTC.

The chain couples TRBV27 to TRBJ1-1; 11 positions match TRBD1. The CDR3 runs to 14 residues. Germline CDR1 is MNHEY and CDR2 is SMNVEV (reference sequence). V was pared by 5 bases and J by 4 bases, with 3 bases of the junction left unmatched. The chain's CDR3 is CASSDGTGGTEAFF. CDR3 DNA: TGTGCCAGCAGTGACGGGACAGGGGGCACTGAAGCTTTCTTT.

This chain uses TRBV6-5 with TRBJ1-3; 8 nucleotides match TRBD1. V gave up 4 bases and J gave up 0 bases; unmatched junction bases: 2. CDR1 is MNHEY, CDR2 SVGAGI, per germline. This CDR3 is built from 15 residues. CDR3 protein: CASSWDRSSGNTIYF. The CDR3 nucleotides are TGTGCCAGCAGTTGGGACAGGAGCTCTGGAAACACCATATATTTT.

This clone was found a few times. The rearrangement uses TRBV18 and TRBJ2-1, with TRBD1 matching 7 bases. The germline V gene has CDR1 KGHSH and CDR2 LQKENI. The J segment lost 5 bases and the V segment lost 5 bases, leaving 9 bases of the junction unmatched. This CDR3 has 15 residues. This chain's CDR3 is CASSSRQGSDNEQFF. CDR3 DNA sequence: TGTGCCAGCTCATCTCGACAGGGTTCTGACAATGAGCAGTTCTTC. Combining the CDR3 with reference TRBV18 and TRBJ2-1 gives the whole variable domain NAGVMQNPRHLVRRRGQEARLRCSPMKGHSHVYWYRQLPEEGLKFMVYLQKENIIDESGMPKERFSAEFPKEGPSILRIQQVVRGDSAAYFCASSSRQGSDNEQFFGPGTRLTVL.

This clone was observed once. The rearrangement joins TRBV30 to TRBJ2-1; D is possibly TRBD1 (5 bases). The germline V and J ends were trimmed by 0 bases and 9 bases, with 15 bases remaining between them. The CDR3 loop spans 14 amino acids. Germline lookup yields CDR1 GTSNPN and CDR2 SVGIG (reference sequence). DNA of the CDR3: TGTGCCTGGAGTGTACGGGCAGGCCAGGGTGAGCAGTTCTTC. Protein product: CAWSVRAGQGEQFF.

This rearrangement joins TRBV11-1 to TRBJ2-1; D uncertain. The CDR3 totals 14 residues. Germline V gene sequence: CDR1 SGHAT, CDR2 FQDESV (reference sequence). V was pared by 5 bases and J by 4 bases, with 12 bases between. CDR3 coding DNA: TGTGCCAGCAGCCGCCGGCAGGCTTACAATGAGCAGTTCTTC. Its protein product is CASSRRQAYNEQFF.

The chain carries TRBV27 and TRBJ1-2, with D possibly TRBD1 on 6 matching bases. The V end lost 0 bases, the J end lost 5 bases, and 16 bases lay between the germline ends. CDR1 and CDR2 from the germline V gene are MNHEY and SMNVEV (reference sequence). The CDR3 loop spans 16 amino acids. This chain's CDR3 is CASSLSVGTKSYGYTF. CDR3 in DNA: TGTGCCAGCAGTTTATCAGTAGGGACAAAGTCTTATGGCTACACCTTC.

V is TRBV7-2 and J is TRBJ1-5, with TRBD1 identical over 7 bases. Per germline, CDR1 SGHTA and CDR2 FQGNSA. The CDR3 spans 15 residues. V was pared by 5 bases and J by 7 bases, with 11 bases of the junction left unmatched. The CDR3 is CASSPGRDSGQPQHF. CDR3 DNA: TGTGCCAGCAGCCCTGGGCGGGACAGCGGGCAGCCCCAGCATTTT.

The genes are TRBV10-2 and TRBJ2-5; 8 bases fit TRBD2. CDR3 length: 12 residues. Germline values: CDR1 WSHSY, CDR2 SAAADI. J gave up 5 bases and V 5 bases, and 1 base lay outside the gene matches. The CDR3 bases are TGCGCCAGCAGTAGCGGGGGCGAGACCCAGTACTTC. Amino acids: CASSSGGETQYF.

The chain employs TRBV7-7 and TRBJ2-6; TRBD1 matches 9 bases. This CDR3 is 15 amino acids long. Germline CDR1 and CDR2: SSHAT and FNYEAQ (reference sequence). CDR3 sequence: CASGGQGSGANVLTF. For the CDR3, the DNA is TGTGCTTCGGGGGGACAGGGCTCTGGGGCCAACGTCCTGACTTTC.

The chain is built from TRBV3-1 (or the pseudogene TRBV3-2) and TRBJ2-7, with TRBD2 matching 14 bases. The CDR3 runs 16 residues. V was pared by 4 bases and J by 4 bases, with 6 bases of the junction left unmatched. From germline, CDR1 is LGHDT and CDR2 YNNKEL (reference sequence). CDR3 residues: CASSPGLAGVGYEQYF. CDR3 nucleotide sequence: TGTGCCAGCAGCCCGGGACTAGCGGGAGTAGGGTACGAGCAGTACTTC.

The chain employs TRBV27 and TRBJ2-7; TRBD1 agrees at 8 bases. With 6 bases clipped from V and 0 bases from J, the junction kept 4 bases outside the gene matches. This CDR3 comprises 14 residues. The germline gives CDR1 MNHEY, CDR2 SMNVEV (reference sequence). CDR3 sequence: CASSRQGHSYEQYF. Written as DNA, the CDR3 is TGTGCCAGCAGCCGACAGGGGCACTCCTACGAGCAGTACTTC.

V and J are TRBV4-1 and TRBJ1-6; the D gene is possibly TRBD1 (5 bases). The CDR3 extends over 18 amino acids. V lost 0 bases to trimming and J lost 1 base, with 13 bases between them. Germline loops: CDR1 MGHRA, CDR2 YSYEKL. CDR3 sequence (DNA): TGCGCCAGCAGCCAAGAATCAAGGGGCAGTTCCTATAATTCACCCCTCCACTTT. It specifies CASSQESRGSSYNSPLHF.

CDR3 sequence: CATSSRSGRDNEQYF. The CDR3 DNA reads as TGTGCCACCAGCAGTCGCAGCGGGAGGGACAACGAGCAGTACTTC. The chain has TRBV15 and TRBJ2-7, with 10 bases that match TRBD2. This CDR3 has 15 amino acids. Germline CDR1 is LNHNV and CDR2 is YYDKDF (reference sequence). V was clipped by 3 bases and J by 5 bases; unmatched bases: 7.

V is TRBV28 and J is TRBJ2-7; TRBD2 agrees at 12 bases. CDR3 length: 16 amino acids. With 5 bases clipped from V and 1 base from J, the junction kept 6 bases outside the gene matches. In germline, CDR1 is MDHEN, CDR2 SYDVKM. The CDR3 nucleotides read TGTGCCAGCAGTCTAAGGACTAGCGGGAAATCCTACGAGCAGTACTTC. Protein: CASSLRTSGKSYEQYF. The whole variable domain, remainder taken from reference TRBV28 and TRBJ2-7, is DVKVTQSSRYLVKRTGEKVFLECVQDMDHENMFWYRQDPGLGLRLIYFSYDVKMKEKGDIPEGYSVSREKKERFSLILESASTNQTSMYLCASSLRTSGKSYEQYFGPGTRLTVT.

The V and J genes are TRBV5-6 and TRBJ2-7; the D is unclear. Looked up from germline, CDR1 is SGHDT and CDR2 is YYEEEE. Deletions cut 4 bases from V and 7 bases from J, with 18 bases between. The CDR3 loop spans 14 amino acids. The CDR3 region has the DNA TGTGCCAGCAGCATAATCGGCAACCCCAGGGAGCAGTACTTC. Its translation: CASSIIGNPREQYF. Complete variable domain (other parts from reference TRBV5-6 and TRBJ2-7): DAGVTQSPTHLIKTRGQQVTLRCSPKSGHDTVSWYQQALGQGPQFIFQYYEEEERQRGNFPDRFSGHQFPNYSSELNVNALLLGDSALYLCASSIIGNPREQYFGPGTRLTVT.

This clone was observed once. V is TRBV7-9 and J is TRBJ2-1; TRBD1 aligns across 11 bases. The CDR3 sequence is 17 residues long. Germline values: CDR1 SEHNR, CDR2 FQNEAQ (reference sequence). Germline trimming cut 5 bases from V and 7 bases from J; bases unmatched to any gene: 13. The CDR3 DNA is TGTGCCAGCAGCCCCCCCGCTGGACAGGGGGCATTTAATGAGCAGTTCTTC. This gives the protein CASSPPAGQGAFNEQFF.

The chain couples TRBV5-4 to TRBJ2-3, with TRBD1 matching 7 bases. V lost 4 bases to trimming and J lost 2 bases; unmatched junction nucleotides: 7. This CDR3 is 15 amino acids long. Germline V lookup: CDR1 SGHNT, CDR2 YYREEE (reference sequence). CDR3 residues: CASSTKTGVTDTQYF. Written as DNA, the CDR3 is TGTGCCAGCAGCACCAAAACAGGGGTCACAGATACGCAGTATTTT.